This T cell receptor (beta chain) came from a study of T cell repertoires in cytomegalovirus infection. Study-level background: It was recently identified HLA-C-restricted and well-studied HLA-B-restricted CMV epitopes that the study used. Study-level points and caveats: Ex vivo, HLA-C-restricted CMV-specific TCR beta clonotypes prevailed over the rest of the response.

A single record per CDR3 protein comes from TCRdb applying MiXCR to the reads. The table records fewer than 900,000 distinct CDR3 sequences, just under 30% of them present only once. The sample holds a few counts of this clonotype. The antigen remains undetermined. The germline V and J ends were trimmed by 5 bases and 0 bases, with 10 bases remaining between them. The germline CDR1 and CDR2 sequences are MNHEY and SVGAGI. The CDR3 has 14 amino acids. This TCR was recovered from a human donor in good health (CMV status not recorded). Some clones in this sample may be carry-over from other donors' samples. The source was cultured CD8+ T cells from PBMCs, collected from culture after CMV antigen stimulation. The chain links TRBV6-5 to TRBJ1-1, with D possibly TRBD1 on 5 matching bases. The CDR3 loop is CASSRTRMNTEAFF. The CDR3, as DNA: TGTGCCAGCAGTCGGACAAGAATGAACACTGAAGCTTTCTTT.